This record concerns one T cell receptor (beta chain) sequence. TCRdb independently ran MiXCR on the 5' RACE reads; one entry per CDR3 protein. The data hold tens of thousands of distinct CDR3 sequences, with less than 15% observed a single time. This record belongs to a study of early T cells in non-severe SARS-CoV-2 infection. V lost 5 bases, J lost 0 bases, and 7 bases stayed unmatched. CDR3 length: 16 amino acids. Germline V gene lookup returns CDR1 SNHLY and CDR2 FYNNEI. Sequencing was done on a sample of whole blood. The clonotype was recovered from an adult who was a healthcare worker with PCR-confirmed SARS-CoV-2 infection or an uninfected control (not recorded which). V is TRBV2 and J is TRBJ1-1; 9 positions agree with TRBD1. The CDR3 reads CASSTQGAILNTEAFF. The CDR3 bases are TGTGCCAGCAGTACACAGGGGGCTATCCTGAACACTGAAGCTTTCTTT.